This T cell receptor (beta chain) is from a study of T cells after yellow fever vaccination. TCRdb recomputed calls from the 5' RACE reads with MiXCR, one row per CDR3 protein. The sample shows under 300,000 distinct CDR3 sequences, 6.9% of them seen only once. The CDR3 length is 16 residues. CDR1 and CDR2 from the germline V gene are SEHNR and FQNEAQ (reference sequence). V dropped 5 bases and J dropped 0; count of bases not matched to a gene: 7. The sequencing here drew on CD4+ T cells sorted from PBMCs, taken 15 days after the yellow fever booster vaccination. This chain connects TRBV7-9 to TRBJ2-3; TRBD1 matches 8 bases. The source of this sequence is a man younger than 40 who received the YFV17D yellow fever vaccine. CDR3 region: CASSEPGQASTDTQYF. The CDR3 DNA sequence: TGTGCCAGCAGCGAGCCGGGACAGGCTAGCACAGATACGCAGTATTTT.